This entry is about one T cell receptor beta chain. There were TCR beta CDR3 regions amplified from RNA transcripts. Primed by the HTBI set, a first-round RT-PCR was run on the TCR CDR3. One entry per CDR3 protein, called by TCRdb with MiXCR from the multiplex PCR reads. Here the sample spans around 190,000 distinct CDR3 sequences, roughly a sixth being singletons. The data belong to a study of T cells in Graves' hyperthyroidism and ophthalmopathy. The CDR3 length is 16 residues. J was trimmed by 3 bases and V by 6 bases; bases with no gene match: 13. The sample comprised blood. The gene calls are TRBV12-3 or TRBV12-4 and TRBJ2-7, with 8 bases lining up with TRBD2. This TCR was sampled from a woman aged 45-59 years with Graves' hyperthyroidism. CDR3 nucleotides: TGTGCCAGCAGCACGTCCGGGGGGGACGCACGCTACGAGCAGTACTTC. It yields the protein CASSTSGGDARYEQYF.